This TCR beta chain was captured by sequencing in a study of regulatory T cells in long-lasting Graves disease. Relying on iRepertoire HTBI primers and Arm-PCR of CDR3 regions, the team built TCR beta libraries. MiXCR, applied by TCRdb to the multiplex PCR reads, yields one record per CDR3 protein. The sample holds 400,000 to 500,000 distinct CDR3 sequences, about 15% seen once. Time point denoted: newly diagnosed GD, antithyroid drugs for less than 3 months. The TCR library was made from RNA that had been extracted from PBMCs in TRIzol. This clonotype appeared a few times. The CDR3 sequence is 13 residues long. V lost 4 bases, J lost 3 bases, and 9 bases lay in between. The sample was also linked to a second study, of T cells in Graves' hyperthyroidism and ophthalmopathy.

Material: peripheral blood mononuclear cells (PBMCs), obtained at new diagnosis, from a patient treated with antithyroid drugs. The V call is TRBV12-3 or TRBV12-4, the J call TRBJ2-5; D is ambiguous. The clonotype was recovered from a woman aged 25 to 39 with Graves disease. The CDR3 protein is CASSYGSKETQYF. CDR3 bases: TGTGCCAGCAGTTACGGCTCGAAAGAGACCCAGTACTTC.